Listed here are 10 T cell receptor beta chains from one sample, sequenced in a study of T cells in Graves' hyperthyroidism and ophthalmopathy. Amplification of TCR beta CDR3 regions was performed using RNA transcripts as template. First-round RT-PCR targeting the TCR CDR3 was performed with the HTBI primer set. One entry per CDR3 protein results from TCRdb running MiXCR on the multiplex PCR reads. In the table there are a few hundred thousand distinct CDR3 sequences, approximately 20% of which are singletons. Sequenced: blood. Source of these receptors: a woman aged 18-30 years with Graves' hyperthyroidism.

This rearrangement joins TRBV12-3 or TRBV12-4 to TRBJ2-5, with D unresolved. Trimming removed 3 bases at V and 1 base at J, with 12 bases between. This CDR3 is 15 amino acids long. CDR3 loop: CASSFGWPVQETQYF. In DNA form, the CDR3 reads TGTGCCAGCAGTTTTGGCTGGCCGGTCCAAGAGACCCAGTACTTC.

The J gene is TRBJ2-7, the V gene TRBV28; no reliable D call. This CDR3 has 11 amino acids. Germline loops: CDR1 MDHEN, CDR2 SYDVKM. Trimming removed 4 bases at V and 5 bases at J, with 6 bases between. The CDR3, as DNA: TGTGCCAGCAGTTCCGAAAACGAGCAGTACTTC. It translates to CASSSENEQYF.

This clonotype was seen at least ten times. The chain links TRBV6-4 to TRBJ1-5; 7 nucleotides match TRBD1. From germline, CDR1 is MRHNA and CDR2 SNTAGT. The V gene end was trimmed by 6 bases and the J gene end by 4 bases; junction bases not matched to a gene: 15. The CDR3 extends over 17 amino acids. The CDR3 loop reads CASSHTTGIRGNQPQHF. The CDR3 nucleotides are TGTGCCAGCAGCCACACGACAGGGATCCGAGGAAATCAGCCCCAGCATTTT.

This clonotype was seen repeatedly, ten times or more. This rearrangement joins TRBV28 to TRBJ1-1; 7 nucleotides align to TRBD1. This CDR3 has 13 amino acids. V shed 6 bases and J 6 bases; nucleotides not matched to a gene: 7. Germline loops: CDR1 MDHEN, CDR2 SYDVKM. The CDR3 nucleotides read TGTGCCAGCAGGTCGACAGGGTTCCCTGAAGCTTTCTTT. It translates to CASRSTGFPEAFF.

This clonotype was seen many times. This chain connects TRBV4-1 to TRBJ2-4; D is uncertain. Germline V CDR1 and CDR2: MGHRA, YSYEKL. The length of the CDR3 is 17 residues. V lost 1 base, J lost 1 base, and 14 bases lay in between. CDR3 sequence (DNA): TGCGCCAGCAGCCAAGGAGCTATTAACCCGGCCAAAAACATTCAGTACTTC. This translates into CASSQGAINPAKNIQYF.

This chain joins TRBV6-4 and TRBJ1-2; a weak D match, TRBD1 (5 bases). Between the trimmed V and J ends, which lost 6 bases and 2 bases, there was a span of 28 bases. This CDR3 spans 19 amino acids. Germline values: CDR1 MRHNA, CDR2 SNTAGT. CDR3 protein: CASRDPRGGVTPLNYGYTF. The CDR3 nucleotides read TGTGCCAGCAGGGACCCGCGGGGGGGTGTGACACCGTTAAACTATGGCTACACCTTC.

This clonotype was seen a handful of times. The rearrangement links TRBV20-1 to TRBJ2-2; TRBD2 aligns across 7 bases. Germline CDR1 and CDR2: DFQATT and SNEGSKA (reference sequence). With 6 bases clipped from V and 1 base from J, the junction kept 5 bases outside the gene matches. This CDR3 is 14 amino acids long. This CDR3 reads CSARDYENTGELFF. CDR3 nucleotide sequence: TGCAGTGCCCGGGACTACGAGAACACCGGGGAGCTGTTTTTT.

This clonotype was counted at least ten times. The rearrangement links TRBV10-3 to TRBJ2-7, with D perhaps matching TRBD1 or TRBD2 (5 bases each). Per the germline V gene, CDR1 is ENHRY and CDR2 is SYGVKD. The CDR3 is made up of 14 amino acids. V shed 1 base and J shed 2 bases, with 9 bases lying between them. CDR3 DNA sequence: TGTGCCATCAGTGAGTTTGGGGGACCCTACGAGCAGTACTTC. Amino acid sequence: CAISEFGGPYEQYF.

This chain connects TRBV7-6 to TRBJ2-7; D not resolved. With 5 bases removed from V and 4 bases from J, the gap between germline ends came to 24 bases. CDR1 and CDR2 (germline): SGHVS, FNYEAQ. The CDR3 spans 17 residues. The CDR3 spells CASSTRPMVPGSYEQYF. The CDR3 DNA is TGTGCCAGCAGCACTCGTCCGATGGTACCTGGCTCGTACGAGCAGTACTTC.

This clonotype was observed a few times. The chain joins TRBV4-2 to TRBJ1-2; weak D call: TRBD1 (6 bases). The V end was cut by 1 base, the J end by 3 bases, with 21 bases between. This CDR3 is built from 18 residues. The germline gives CDR1 LGHNA, CDR2 YNFKEQ. CDR3 region: CASSQGPGGGAADYGYTF. The CDR3 DNA sequence: TGTGCCAGCAGCCAAGGGCCCGGGGGGGGGGCGGCCGACTATGGCTACACCTTC.